The 10 T cell receptor beta chains below all came from one sample that was sequenced in a study of blood T cell repertoires in COVID-19. Assay: immunoSEQ multiplex PCR; the TCRdb copy retains only in-frame clones and omits some. Of roughly 180,000 clones in the sample, approximately 88% were seen once. The sample was peripheral blood. These receptors were taken from a woman aged 25-40 years with acute or convalescent COVID-19.

The chain links TRBV7-9 to TRBJ1-4, with D hard to call. The germline gives CDR1 SEHNR, CDR2 FQNEAQ (reference sequence). CDR3 size: 16 residues. Between the trimmed V and J ends, which lost 2 bases and 0 bases, there was a span of 10 bases. The CDR3 nucleotides are TGTGCCAGCAGCTTAAGCGCGGACTCAACTAATGAAAAACTGTTTTTT. Amino acids: CASSLSADSTNEKLFF.

The V call is TRBV2, the J call TRBJ1-6, with D possibly TRBD1 on 6 matching bases. The V gene's germline CDR1 is SNHLY and CDR2 FYNNEI. CDR3 length equals 13 residues. V was clipped by 10 bases and J by 5 bases, with 12 bases between them. The CDR3 DNA follows: TGTGCCACCCACAGGGCGCATAATTCACCCCTCCACTTT. Translated: CATHRAHNSPLHF.

The V and J genes are TRBV27 and TRBJ2-1, with 10 bases that match TRBD1. The germline CDR1 and CDR2 sequences are MNHEY and SMNVEV (reference sequence). The CDR3 contains 16 residues. J lost 4 bases, V lost 4 bases, and 7 bases had no gene match. CDR3 sequence (DNA): TGTGCCAGCAGTTCCACCGGGACAGGGGCTTACAATGAGCAGTTCTTC. Amino acids: CASSSTGTGAYNEQFF.

The V call is TRBV2, the J call TRBJ2-1, with 9 bases aligning to TRBD2. J lost 6 bases, V lost 6 bases, and 9 bases had no gene match. CDR3 length: 15 residues. Per the germline V gene, CDR1 is SNHLY and CDR2 is FYNNEI. CDR3 nucleotide sequence: TGTGCCAGCAGAAAGACGACTAGCGGAATCAATGAGCAGTTCTTC. It yields the protein CASRKTTSGINEQFF.

The chain employs TRBV18 and TRBJ2-7, with a tentative D call TRBD2 (5 bases). Trimming shortened V by 2 bases and J by 4 bases, and 18 bases separated the two germline ends. The length of the CDR3 is 16 residues. Germline V gives CDR1 KGHSH, CDR2 LQKENI. This CDR3 is CASSPLGGPSLYEQYF. In nucleotides, the CDR3 is TGTGCCAGCTCACCATTAGGAGGACCCTCTCTATACGAGCAGTACTTC.

The J gene is TRBJ2-3, the V gene TRBV12-5; D possibly corresponds to TRBD2 (5 bases). The V and J ends lost 4 bases and 3 bases respectively, with 20 bases between them. The CDR3 covers 17 residues. Germline V gene sequence: CDR1 LGHNT, CDR2 FRNRAP. DNA for the CDR3: TGTGCTAGTGGTTCGACCTTTGGGGTGGGGAGAACAGATACGCAGTATTTT. This translates into CASGSTFGVGRTDTQYF.

The chain joins TRBV7-2 to TRBJ1-1; tentative D call: TRBD1 (5 bases). Trimming pared 8 bases from V and 3 bases from J, leaving 13 bases between. Germline V gives CDR1 SGHTA, CDR2 FQGNSA. CDR3 length: 13 amino acids. CDR3 amino acids: CASRGMIDTEAFF. The CDR3 nucleotides read TGTGCCAGCCGGGGGATGATAGACACTGAAGCTTTCTTT.

This clone occurred once. The chain employs TRBV7-8 and TRBJ2-2, with a possible D match to TRBD2 (6 bases). This CDR3 is 14 amino acids long. Germline lookup yields CDR1 SGHVS and CDR2 FQNEAQ. V was trimmed by 1 base and J by 6 bases, leaving 9 bases between them. CDR3 sequence: CASSLDRLAGELFF. Here the CDR3 DNA reads TGTGCCAGCAGCTTAGACAGACTAGCCGGGGAGCTGTTTTTT. Based on the CDR3 plus reference TRBV7-8 and TRBJ2-2, the full variable domain is GAGVSQSPRYKVAKRGQDVALRCDPISGHVSLFWYQQALGQGPEFLTYFQNEAQLDKSGLPSDRFFAERPEGSVSTLKIQRTQQEDSAVYLCASSLDRLAGELFFGEGSRLTVL.

V is TRBV28 and J is TRBJ2-7; 9 positions agree with TRBD1. V lost 5 bases to trimming and J lost 4 bases; unmatched junction nucleotides: 9. Per the germline V gene, CDR1 is MDHEN and CDR2 is SYDVKM. The CDR3 has 15 amino acids. Here the CDR3 reads CASSPTTGGWYEQYF. In DNA, the CDR3 is TGTGCCAGCAGTCCCACTACAGGGGGCTGGTACGAGCAGTACTTC.

This clone was counted a single time. This CDR3 reads CASGQGVYEQYF. The CDR3 DNA reads as TGTGCCTCCGGACAGGGGGTATACGAGCAGTACTTC. The chain has TRBV7-9 and TRBJ2-7, with TRBD1 matching over 10 bases. The CDR3 is 12 amino acids. Germline V gene data show CDR1 as SEHNR and CDR2 as FQNEAQ (reference sequence). V shed 11 bases, J shed 4 bases, and the junction held 5 bases outside the gene matches.